The 5 T cell receptor beta chains listed next were all sequenced from one sample in a study of cytomegalovirus exposure and HLA in healthy donors (TCRdb year 2017). The library was produced with the immunoSEQ multiplex PCR assay. For the multiplex PCR, a mixture combining 60 forward primers for TCR Vbeta segments and 13 reverse primers for TCR Jbeta segments was used. TCRdb holds this immuneACCESS table with in-frame rearrangements only. Some clones are missing; in checked studies, unresolved V genes explain under half, and the rest has no known cause. In this sample the table shows roughly 170,000 clones, under 90% of which occur a single time. Jointly, the top ten make up 1.5% of the sample. Sequencing was performed on PBMCs. The source of these receptors is a male donor in good health and CMV-seronegative.

V gene TRBV4-3 combines with J gene TRBJ2-7; 9 bases fit TRBD1. The CDR3 totals 13 residues. Looked up from germline, CDR1 is LGHNA and CDR2 is YSLEER. With V trimmed by 1 base and J by 10 bases, 5 bases remained unmatched. CDR3 loop: CASSQGGQGLQYF. The CDR3 DNA is TGCGCCAGCAGCCAAGGGGGACAGGGTCTTCAGTACTTC.

The gene calls are TRBV28 and TRBJ1-2, with D unresolved. Trimming left V 6 bases short and J 4 bases short, with 24 bases between. The germline V gene encodes CDR1 MDHEN and CDR2 SYDVKM. This CDR3 has 17 residues. CDR3 sequence: CASSHGYYPTQLYGYTF. Written as DNA, the CDR3 is TGTGCCAGCAGCCACGGATACTACCCAACTCAGCTCTATGGCTACACCTTC.

The J gene is TRBJ1-1, the V gene TRBV5-6, with D possibly TRBD1 on 6 matching bases. CDR1 is SGHDT, CDR2 YYEEEE, per germline. This CDR3 spans 15 amino acids. V was pared by 8 bases and J by 0 bases, with 17 bases between. The CDR3 reads CASTDRRRMNTEAFF. The CDR3 DNA sequence: TGTGCCAGTACCGACAGGCGACGAATGAACACTGAAGCTTTCTTT.

The chain employs TRBV6-1 and TRBJ2-2; D remains unclear. The germline V and J ends were trimmed by 6 bases and 7 bases, with 6 bases remaining between them. This CDR3 is 11 amino acids long. Per germline, CDR1 MNHNS and CDR2 SASEGT. The DNA for the CDR3 is TGTGCCAGCAGAAGAGTCGGGGAGCTGTTTTTT. This encodes CASRRVGELFF.

The J gene is TRBJ1-2, the V gene TRBV27; TRBD1 agrees at 9 bases. Germline assignment: CDR1 MNHEY and CDR2 SMNVEV (reference sequence). CDR3 size: 14 residues. The junction had 4 bases not matched to a gene; V was cut back by 5 bases and J by 3 bases. The CDR3 protein is CASSPGQGYYGYTF. In DNA form, the CDR3 reads TGTGCCAGCAGTCCGGGACAGGGCTACTATGGCTACACCTTC.